The 27 T cell receptor beta chains in this list originate from one sample, sequenced in a study of CD8+CD57+ T cells in acquired aplastic anemia. Genomic DNA constituted the template upon which TCR beta VDJ and CDR3 profiling was performed. From the reads, TCRdb called clonotypes with MiXCR, one entry per CDR3 protein. The sample has roughly 180,000 distinct CDR3 sequences; 40% to 50% are singletons. What was sequenced was sorted CD4+, CD8+, or CD8+CD57+ T cells (not recorded which) from PBMCs. The receptors originated from a human donor in good health.

This sequence joins TRBV20-1 and TRBJ2-7, with no clear D. The CDR3 runs 17 residues. CDR1 is DFQATT and CDR2 is SNEGSKA in the germline V gene (reference sequence). The V end was cut by 0 bases, the J end by 1 base, with 19 bases between. The CDR3 loop reads CSARDRSREGRSYEQYF. In nucleotides, the CDR3 is TGCAGTGCTAGAGATAGGTCTCGCGAAGGGCGGTCCTACGAGCAGTACTTC.

There are a few counts of this clonotype. The chain has TRBV2 and TRBJ2-2, with D possibly TRBD1 on 5 matching bases. Trimming took off 5 bases at V and 9 bases at J, with 13 bases between the two ends. CDR3 size: 13 residues. Germline V gene data show CDR1 as SNHLY and CDR2 as FYNNEI. In DNA form, the CDR3 reads TGTGCCAGCAGTCCGACAGTGGGTAGGGAGCTGTTTTTT. Translating gives CASSPTVGRELFF.

The chain combines TRBV15 with TRBJ2-3; 10 nucleotides line up with TRBD2. This CDR3 spans 17 amino acids. Germline-derived CDR1 and CDR2 are LNHNV and YYDKDF (reference sequence). V shed 1 base and J 1 base; nucleotides not matched to a gene: 5. The CDR3 region is CATSRAIGLAGTDTQYF. The CDR3 DNA sequence: TGTGCCACCAGCAGAGCCATCGGACTAGCGGGCACAGATACGCAGTATTTT. Together with reference TRBV15 and TRBJ2-3, the CDR3 gives the full variable domain: DAMVIQNPRYQVTQFGKPVTLSCSQTLNHNVMYWYQQKSSQAPKLLFHYYDKDFNNEADTPDNFQSRRPNTSFCFLDIRSPGLGDTAMYLCATSRAIGLAGTDTQYFGPGTRLTVL.

In the case of this clonotype: The CDR3 ends on some other residue instead of the conserved phenylalanine or tryptophan, so this is likely a read error. The chain uses TRBV20-1 and TRBJ2-3; 8 bases match TRBD2. The CDR3 contains 15 residues. The V and J ends lost 6 bases and 4 bases, in that order; junction bases with no gene match: 12. The V gene's germline CDR1 is DFQATT and CDR2 SNEGSKA (reference sequence). The CDR3 spells CSARAGVTGADTQYL. The CDR3, as DNA: TGCAGTGCCCGAGCGGGAGTAACAGGCGCAGATACGCAGTATCTT.

This clonotype was detected many times. The chain uses TRBV4-1 and TRBJ2-5; D gene unclear. V was clipped by 0 bases and J by 5 bases, with 7 bases between them. This CDR3 is built from 13 residues. Germline CDR1 and CDR2: MGHRA and YSYEKL. The CDR3 bases are TGCGCCAGCAGCCAAGAGGCGTTTGAGACCCAGTACTTC. Translated, it gives CASSQEAFETQYF.

The rearrangement links TRBV6-5 to TRBJ2-2; D possibly corresponds to TRBD1 (6 bases). The germline gives CDR1 MNHEY, CDR2 SVGAGI. The CDR3 sequence is 14 residues long. V gave up 5 bases and J gave up 7 bases, with 14 bases separating them. Written as DNA, the CDR3 is TGTGCCAGCAGTAACTTACAGGGCCACGGGGAGCTGTTTTTT. It yields the protein CASSNLQGHGELFF.

This clonotype was recorded a few times. This rearrangement joins TRBV7-3 to TRBJ2-1; D may be TRBD2 (6 bases). Trimming removed 4 bases at V and 8 bases at J, with 12 bases between. Germline CDR1 SGHTA, CDR2 FQGTGA. The CDR3 has 13 amino acids. The CDR3 protein is CASSYLGGDEQFF. CDR3 DNA sequence: TGTGCCAGCAGCTATCTGGGGGGTGATGAGCAGTTCTTC.

This clonotype came up a few times. The chain employs TRBV19 and TRBJ1-2; no clear D gene. CDR3 length equals 13 residues. Looked up from germline, CDR1 is LNHDA and CDR2 is SQIVND (reference sequence). V gave up 4 bases and J gave up 8 bases, with 14 bases separating them. Here the CDR3 reads CASSTLDGIGYTF. The CDR3 DNA sequence: TGTGCCAGTAGTACGTTAGACGGTATCGGCTACACCTTC.

The chain joins TRBV9 to TRBJ1-6, with D unclear. V lost 0 bases and J 6 bases, leaving 7 bases between the germline ends. Looked up from germline, CDR1 is SGDLS and CDR2 is YYNGEE. This CDR3 is 14 amino acids long. CDR3 region: CASSVEALNSPLHF. The CDR3, as DNA: TGTGCCAGCAGCGTAGAAGCCCTTAATTCACCCCTCCACTTT.

On this clonotype itself: A much larger clone is a single base away; this may be a read error. The J gene is TRBJ1-2, the V gene TRBV12-3 or TRBV12-4, with a possible D match to TRBD1 (6 bases). This CDR3 is 14 amino acids long. Here the CDR3 DNA reads TGTGCCAGCAGTTTTGGGCCAGGGGACTATGGCCACACCTTC. This gives the protein CASSFGPGDYGHTF.

This clonotype was picked up many times. The chain's CDR3 is CASADRGREKLFF. CDR3 nucleotides: TGTGCCAGTGCGGACAGGGGGCGTGAAAAACTGTTTTTT. The chain employs TRBV19 and TRBJ1-4; 11 bases are shared with TRBD1. The CDR3 is 13 residues long. Unmatched junction bases numbered 3, after V lost 8 bases and J lost 7 bases. Germline assignment: CDR1 LNHDA and CDR2 SQIVND (reference sequence).

This clonotype was seen ten or more times. The chain recombines TRBV10-3 with TRBJ2-7; unclear D gene. CDR1 is ENHRY and CDR2 is SYGVKD in the germline V gene. The CDR3 extends over 15 amino acids. Trimming removed 10 bases at V and 2 bases at J, with 21 bases between. Here the CDR3 DNA reads TGTGCCACCTCATACGACCGGTCGAGCCCCTACGAGCAGTACTTC. It specifies CATSYDRSSPYEQYF.

The rearrangement joins TRBV24-1 to TRBJ2-7, with 9 bases fitting TRBD1. The CDR3 contains 15 residues. Trimming at V came to 2 bases and at J to 5 bases, leaving 6 bases not matched to a gene. Germline V gene sequence: CDR1 KGHDR, CDR2 SFDVKD. The CDR3 loop is CATSDWGTGTHEQYF. CDR3 coding DNA: TGTGCCACCAGTGATTGGGGGACAGGGACCCACGAGCAGTACTTC.

This clonotype was seen ten or more times. CDR3 sequence: CAIGNGQSPNQPQHF. CDR3 in DNA: TGTGCCATCGGCAACGGACAGTCACCCAATCAGCCCCAGCATTTT. The chain links TRBV10-3 to TRBJ1-5; the D gene is possibly TRBD1 (6 bases). Germline loops: CDR1 ENHRY, CDR2 SYGVKD. This CDR3 has 15 amino acids. V was pared by 8 bases and J by 3 bases, with 17 bases between.

This rearrangement joins TRBV10-3 to TRBJ2-3; the D gene is possibly TRBD2 (6 bases). The CDR3 is made up of 14 amino acids. Between the trimmed V and J ends, which lost 8 bases and 1 base, there was a span of 13 bases. Germline V CDR1 and CDR2: ENHRY, SYGVKD. Written as DNA, the CDR3 is TGTGCCATCTCGTGGCGGGGAGGCACAGATACGCAGTATTTT. It specifies CAISWRGGTDTQYF.

This clonotype came up once. Since a much larger clone is just one base distant, this may be a read error. This sequence joins TRBV6-5 and TRBJ1-1, with D uncertain. CDR1 is MNHEY and CDR2 is SVGAGI in the germline V gene. The CDR3 has 14 amino acids. The CDR3 loop reads CASSYQSRNTGAFF. The CDR3 bases are TGTGCCAGCAGTTATCAGTCCAGGAACACTGGAGCTTTCTTT.

The genes are TRBV20-1 and TRBJ1-3; possible D gene TRBD1, 5 bases. V lost 1 base and J lost 5, with 9 bases in between. The CDR3 runs to 13 residues. Germline V gene data show CDR1 as DFQATT and CDR2 as SNEGSKA (reference sequence). CDR3 bases: TGCAGTGCTAGAGGGAAGGGGAGAAACACCATATATTTT. Translating it yields CSARGKGRNTIYF.

This clonotype was seen ten or more times. The chain is built from TRBV29-1 and TRBJ2-1; D unresolved. The CDR3 is 12 residues long. V lost 5 bases and J 6 bases, leaving 11 bases between the germline ends. Per germline, CDR1 SQVTM and CDR2 ANQGSEA. This CDR3 is CSVRVDANEQFF. The CDR3 coding sequence is TGCAGCGTTAGAGTGGATGCCAATGAGCAGTTCTTC.

The J gene is TRBJ2-5, the V gene TRBV14; TRBD2 agrees at 9 bases. This CDR3 spans 14 amino acids. With V trimmed by 7 bases and J by 3 bases, 6 bases remained unmatched. Germline V CDR1 and CDR2: SGHDN, FVKESK. CDR3 region: CASTLAGREETQYF. CDR3 in DNA: TGTGCCAGCACCCTAGCGGGGAGGGAAGAGACCCAGTACTTC.

This clonotype has a count of ten or more. The rearrangement uses TRBV9 and TRBJ1-3; 12 bases fit TRBD1. Germline CDR1 SGDLS, CDR2 YYNGEE. Losses at the gene ends were 4 bases for V and 2 bases for J; bases not matched to a gene: 4. CDR3 length: 16 residues. Here the CDR3 DNA reads TGTGCCAGCAGCCCAGGGACAGGGGGCGCTGGAAACACCATATATTTT. Translating it yields CASSPGTGGAGNTIYF.

This clonotype came up many times. The V and J genes are TRBV5-6 and TRBJ2-5; D perhaps matches TRBD1 (5 bases). From germline, CDR1 is SGHDT and CDR2 YYEEEE. The length of the CDR3 is 14 residues. Trimming left V 0 bases short and J 7 bases short, with 13 bases between. The CDR3 is CASSLAQGPATQYF. CDR3 bases: TGTGCCAGCAGCTTGGCCCAGGGCCCGGCGACCCAGTACTTC.

This clonotype was recorded many times. This rearrangement joins TRBV2 to TRBJ2-5, with D hard to call. CDR1 and CDR2 from the germline V gene are SNHLY and FYNNEI. V gave up 4 bases and J gave up 0 bases, with 6 bases separating them. CDR3 length: 13 residues. The chain's CDR3 is CASSVGHQETQYF. The CDR3 nucleotides read TGTGCCAGCAGTGTTGGGCACCAAGAGACCCAGTACTTC.

The J gene is TRBJ2-7, the V gene TRBV19; TRBD2 agrees at 9 bases. V dropped 3 bases and J dropped 2; count of bases not matched to a gene: 11. CDR3 length: 17 residues. CDR1 is LNHDA, CDR2 SQIVND, per germline (reference sequence). CDR3: CASSIRASGMRAYEQYF. DNA for the CDR3: TGTGCCAGTAGTATTAGGGCTAGCGGGATGAGGGCCTACGAGCAGTACTTC.

The V call is TRBV20-1, the J call TRBJ2-7, with 9 positions matching TRBD2. The CDR3 loop spans 14 amino acids. With 7 bases clipped from V and 0 bases from J, the junction kept 7 bases outside the gene matches. Germline CDR1 reads DFQATT; CDR2 reads SNEGSKA (reference sequence). The CDR3 region is CSGAGLAASYEQYF. The CDR3 DNA sequence: TGCAGTGGGGCGGGACTAGCAGCCTCCTACGAGCAGTACTTC.

This clonotype was seen ten or more times. The chain joins TRBV27 to TRBJ2-7; TRBD2 might be the D (5 bases). With 4 bases removed from V and 1 base from J, the gap between germline ends came to 17 bases. The CDR3 loop spans 16 amino acids. Germline assignment: CDR1 MNHEY and CDR2 SMNVEV (reference sequence). The CDR3 here is CASSSSKVGDSYEQYF. The CDR3 DNA reads as TGTGCCAGCAGTTCCAGCAAGGTCGGGGATTCCTACGAGCAGTACTTC.

This clonotype was seen only a few times. The chain combines TRBV2 with TRBJ1-5; D is unresolved. The CDR3 loop spans 18 amino acids. Deletions cut 6 bases from V and 0 bases from J, with 21 bases between. Per germline, CDR1 SNHLY and CDR2 FYNNEI. The CDR3 coding sequence is TGTGCCAGCAGCCAAGGGCCCCTCCCATACGATAGCAATCAGCCCCAGCATTTT. It codes for CASSQGPLPYDSNQPQHF.

The rearrangement links TRBV7-6 to TRBJ2-7; tentatively, D is TRBD1 (6 bases). Trimming left V 2 bases short and J 5 bases short, with 7 bases between. Germline assignment: CDR1 SGHVS and CDR2 FNYEAQ. This CDR3 is built from 12 residues. CDR3 DNA sequence: TGTGCCAGCAGCTTACAGGGGCACGAGCAGTACTTC. Translating gives CASSLQGHEQYF.